Below, 26 T cell receptor beta chains from the same sample are listed, as sequenced in a study of spatial heterogeneity in lung cancer. Overall study results and limits: Expanded alpha and beta TCR counts within tumors tracked tumor mutation counts.

Each CDR3 protein is one row after TCRdb ran MiXCR on the 5' RACE reads. Here the sample spans 9,000 to 9,500 distinct CDR3 sequences, approximately 6% being singletons. Regarding time point: sample taken at primary tumor resection. Their recognized antigens are unknown. The sample here was lung tumor tissue, taken at surgery. The source of these receptors is a male donor with early-stage non-small cell lung cancer.

The chain has TRBV11-3 and TRBJ1-1, with unresolved D. V dropped 5 bases and J dropped 4 bases, with 11 bases sitting between them. The germline gives CDR1 SGHNT, CDR2 YENEEA. CDR3 size: 13 residues. CDR3 DNA sequence: TGTGCCAGCAGCCCAGGTCCTCTCACTGAAGCTTTCTTT. It translates to CASSPGPLTEAFF.

This clonotype has a count of ten or more. The CDR3 is CASSLGGAGGTEAFF. CDR3 DNA: TGTGCCAGCAGCTTAGGAGGGGCAGGGGGCACTGAAGCTTTCTTT. The chain joins TRBV7-9 to TRBJ1-1; the match to TRBD1 covers 7 bases. The CDR3 is 15 amino acids. V was clipped by 1 base and J by 4 bases; unmatched bases: 6. Per germline, CDR1 SEHNR and CDR2 FQNEAQ (reference sequence).

This chain uses TRBV7-2 with TRBJ2-7; tentative D call: TRBD2 (6 bases). V shed 7 bases and J shed 0 bases, with 16 bases lying between them. Germline CDR1 is SGHTA and CDR2 is FQGNSA. This CDR3 region has 15 residues. This CDR3 is CASTPSVGNSYEQYF. The CDR3 bases are TGTGCCAGCACACCTAGCGTGGGGAACTCCTACGAGCAGTACTTC.

This clonotype was found many times. V usage is TRBV28 and J usage is TRBJ2-2; TRBD1 or TRBD2 may be the D gene (5 bases each). The CDR3 has 16 amino acids. V was clipped by 4 bases and J by 4 bases, with 16 bases between them. The germline V gene encodes CDR1 MDHEN and CDR2 SYDVKM. CDR3 nucleotide sequence: TGTGCCAGCAGTTCCCACGCAGGTGGGGGCACCGGGGAGCTGTTTTTT. Amino acid sequence: CASSSHAGGGTGELFF.

This clonotype was picked up a small number of times. The chain employs TRBV7-2 and TRBJ2-1, with 11 bases identical to TRBD2. CDR3 length equals 17 residues. Germline values: CDR1 SGHTA, CDR2 FQGNSA. V gave up 5 bases and J gave up 3 bases; unmatched junction bases: 9. The DNA of the CDR3 is TGTGCCAGCAGCCGTTACTCTAGCGGGGGGAACTACAATGAGCAGTTCTTC. This sequence encodes CASSRYSSGGNYNEQFF.

The sample holds many counts of this clonotype. This chain connects TRBV3-1 to TRBJ2-3; 11 nucleotides match TRBD1. Per germline, CDR1 LGHDT and CDR2 YNNKEL (reference sequence). Trimming cost V 3 bases and J 2 bases; bases outside gene matches: 4. The CDR3 has 16 amino acids. CDR3: CASSHRDRGITDTQYF. DNA for the CDR3: TGTGCCAGCAGCCACCGGGACAGGGGGATCACAGATACGCAGTATTTT.

This clonotype was counted at least ten times. The chain uses TRBV6-1 and TRBJ2-2; TRBD1 matches at 8 bases. The length of the CDR3 is 14 residues. Germline assignment: CDR1 MNHNS and CDR2 SASEGT. V was clipped by 6 bases and J by 7 bases; unmatched bases: 7. In nucleotides, the CDR3 is TGTGCCAGCAGCGCGAAGACAGGGGACGGGGAGCTGTTTTTT. Translated: CASSAKTGDGELFF.

This clonotype was detected a few times. The V and J genes are TRBV5-8 and TRBJ1-1; D not resolved. The CDR3 contains 14 residues. V was pared by 1 base and J by 0 bases, with 7 bases between. Germline CDR1 and CDR2: SGHTS and YDEGEE. The CDR3 loop is CASSLTELNTEAFF. CDR3 sequence (DNA): TGTGCCAGCAGCTTGACAGAATTGAACACTGAAGCTTTCTTT. The whole variable domain, filled in from reference TRBV5-8 and TRBJ1-1, reads EAGVTQSPTHLIKTRGQQATLRCSPISGHTSVYWYQQALGLGLQFLLWYDEGEERNRGNFPPRFSGRQFPNYSSELNVNALELEDSALYLCASSLTELNTEAFFGQGTRLTVV.

In its sample, this clonotype was seen a few times. The chain carries TRBV12-3 or TRBV12-4 and TRBJ1-1; D unresolved. Trimming pared 6 bases from V and 1 base from J, leaving 12 bases between. CDR3 length: 14 residues. As DNA, the CDR3 is TGTGCCAGCAGGGGTGACCTTCCGAACACTGAAGCTTTCTTT. Residues: CASRGDLPNTEAFF.

This clonotype was recorded at least ten times. J is TRBJ2-1 and V is TRBV5-1, with 8 bases matching TRBD2. The trim removed 0 bases at V and 7 bases at J, leaving 6 bases unmatched. The CDR3 has 15 amino acids. The germline V gene encodes CDR1 SGHRS and CDR2 YFSETQ. In DNA, the CDR3 is TGCGCCAGCAGCTTGGGACGGGGGGGCCTGAATGAGCAGTTCTTC. It translates to CASSLGRGGLNEQFF.

The rearrangement joins TRBV11-3 to TRBJ2-1, with D perhaps TRBD1 (6 bases). Germline CDR1 reads SGHNT; CDR2 reads YENEEA. Trimming pared 2 bases from V and 6 bases from J, leaving 14 bases between. The CDR3 is made up of 15 amino acids. CDR3 loop: CASSLQQGGLNEQFF. The DNA for the CDR3 is TGTGCCAGCAGCTTACAACAGGGTGGGCTCAATGAGCAGTTCTTC.

The chain's CDR3 is CASGGSSTDTQYF. As DNA, the CDR3 is TGTGCGAGCGGGGGATCTAGCACAGATACGCAGTATTTT. The V call is TRBV10-3, the J call TRBJ2-3; 8 nucleotides align to TRBD2. Germline CDR1 is ENHRY and CDR2 is SYGVKD. This CDR3 spans 13 amino acids.

This clonotype was counted only a few times. The chain carries TRBV6-1 and TRBJ2-7, with 8 bases lining up with TRBD1. The CDR3 consists of 12 residues. The V segment lost 6 bases and the J segment 3 bases; nucleotides outside the gene matches: 1. The germline V gene has CDR1 MNHNS and CDR2 SASEGT. DNA for the CDR3: TGTGCCAGCAGAACAGGGGGCTACGAGCAGTACTTC. It yields the protein CASRTGGYEQYF.

This chain joins TRBV7-2 and TRBJ1-5; 9 bases match TRBD1. The CDR3 runs 15 residues. CDR1 SGHTA and CDR2 FQGNSA come from the germline V gene. V was pared by 5 bases and J by 10 bases, with 12 bases of the junction left unmatched. The CDR3 reads CASSLSTGGTNPQHF. For the CDR3, the DNA is TGTGCCAGCAGCCTATCCACAGGGGGCACGAATCCCCAGCATTTT.

By its share, this clonotype is medium-sized (0.01 to 0.1%). The rearrangement links TRBV5-1 to TRBJ1-1; TRBD1 agrees at 8 bases. This CDR3 region has 13 residues. Per the germline V gene, CDR1 is SGHRS and CDR2 is YFSETQ. Losses at the gene ends were 4 bases for V and 4 bases for J; bases not matched to a gene: 3. The CDR3 region is CASSVTGGTEAFF. The CDR3 DNA sequence: TGCGCCAGCAGCGTAACAGGGGGCACTGAAGCTTTCTTT.

In this sample, this clonotype turned up many times. The rearrangement uses TRBV28 and TRBJ2-1; no clear D. This CDR3 region has 11 residues. The V end was cut by 7 bases, the J end by 9 bases, with 10 bases between. Germline CDR1 reads MDHEN; CDR2 reads SYDVKM. CDR3 DNA sequence: TGTGCCAGCACAAGTCTGGGTGAGCAGTTCTTC. Translated, it gives CASTSLGEQFF. The complete variable domain, with remaining parts taken from reference TRBV28 and TRBJ2-1, reads DVKVTQSSRYLVKRTGEKVFLECVQDMDHENMFWYRQDPGLGLRLIYFSYDVKMKEKGDIPEGYSVSREKKERFSLILESASTNQTSMYLCASTSLGEQFFGPGTRLTVL.

This clonotype turned up a few times. This chain uses TRBV7-2 with TRBJ2-7, with 14 bases aligning to TRBD2. The germline V gene encodes CDR1 SGHTA and CDR2 FQGNSA. Trimming at V came to 0 bases and at J to 5 bases, leaving 3 bases not matched to a gene. The CDR3 extends over 16 amino acids. The CDR3 nucleotides are TGTGCCAGCAGCTTAGCCGGGACTAGCGGGGGCCACGAGCAGTACTTC. Translation gives CASSLAGTSGGHEQYF. Looking up the rest from reference TRBV7-2 and TRBJ2-7 gives the full variable domain: GAGVSQSPSNKVTEKGKDVELRCDPISGHTALYWYRQSLGQGLEFLIYFQGNSAPDKSGLPSDRFSAERTGGSVSTLTIQRTQQEDSAVYLCASSLAGTSGGHEQYFGPGTRLTVT.

This clonotype appeared many times. J is TRBJ2-2 and V is TRBV5-1; 8 nucleotides match TRBD2. CDR3 length: 17 residues. Germline CDR1 is SGHRS and CDR2 is YFSETQ. V shed 0 bases, J shed 0 bases, and the junction held 4 bases outside the gene matches. The CDR3 loop reads CASSLASGRANTGELFF. The CDR3 DNA sequence: TGCGCCAGCAGCTTGGCCAGCGGGAGAGCGAACACCGGGGAGCTGTTTTTT.

The CDR3: CSKPGRGKGYNEQFF. The CDR3 nucleotides read TGCAGCAAACCCGGGAGGGGAAAGGGCTACAATGAGCAGTTCTTC. The chain recombines TRBV20-1 with TRBJ2-1; 8 bases agree with TRBD2. The CDR3 consists of 15 residues. Germline CDR1 reads DFQATT; CDR2 reads SNEGSKA (reference sequence).

This clonotype was seen at least ten times. The rearrangement uses TRBV20-1 and TRBJ2-2; D may be TRBD2 (5 bases). The CDR3 is made up of 16 amino acids. CDR1 and CDR2 from the germline V gene are DFQATT and SNEGSKA (reference sequence). V shed 0 bases and J shed 2 bases, with 13 bases lying between them. The CDR3, as DNA: TGCAGTGCTAGAGACGCGGGCGGGTTCAACACCGGGGAGCTGTTTTTT. Translating gives CSARDAGGFNTGELFF.

V is TRBV27 and J is TRBJ2-5; TRBD2 matches 7 bases. The V and J ends lost 7 bases and 1 base, in that order; junction bases with no gene match: 6. The CDR3 is made up of 14 amino acids. Germline CDR1 reads MNHEY; CDR2 reads SMNVEV (reference sequence). The CDR3: CASKRLAGQETQYF. CDR3 nucleotides: TGTGCCAGCAAACGACTAGCTGGCCAAGAGACCCAGTACTTC.

The chain employs TRBV7-2 and TRBJ2-3; no clear D gene. Germline CDR1 and CDR2: SGHTA and FQGNSA. This CDR3 region has 12 residues. The germline V and J ends were trimmed by 2 bases and 5 bases, with 5 bases remaining between them. CDR3 amino acids: CASSLLVDTQYF. The CDR3 DNA is TGTGCCAGCAGCTTATTAGTAGATACGCAGTATTTT. Drawing the rest from reference TRBV7-2 and TRBJ2-3, the complete variable domain is GAGVSQSPSNKVTEKGKDVELRCDPISGHTALYWYRQSLGQGLEFLIYFQGNSAPDKSGLPSDRFSAERTGGSVSTLTIQRTQQEDSAVYLCASSLLVDTQYFGPGTRLTVL.

This clonotype is categorized as medium-sized. The chain uses TRBV30 and TRBJ2-7, with D unresolved. Germline V gene data show CDR1 as GTSNPN and CDR2 as SVGIG (reference sequence). The CDR3 consists of 13 residues. V lost 5 bases and J 2 bases, leaving 13 bases between the germline ends. DNA for the CDR3: TGTGCCTGGTTGTTGCCAAGTACCTACGAGCAGTACTTC. It translates to CAWLLPSTYEQYF.

CDR3 in amino acids: CASSLGQLAYEQYF. CDR3 coding DNA: TGTGCCAGCAGCCTCGGACAGCTAGCCTACGAGCAGTACTTC. The chain is built from TRBV16 and TRBJ2-7; TRBD1 might be the D (6 bases). Germline lookup yields CDR1 KGHSY and CDR2 FQNENV. V dropped 4 bases and J dropped 2 bases, with 12 bases sitting between them. The CDR3 is 14 amino acids.

This clonotype is medium-sized by share. The genes are TRBV28 and TRBJ2-3, with TRBD1 as a possible D gene (7 bases). Germline CDR1 and CDR2: MDHEN and SYDVKM. Trimming pared 6 bases from V and 3 bases from J, leaving 16 bases between. The CDR3 length is 15 residues. CDR3 coding DNA: TGTGCCAGCAGCAACCGGGACAGCGGGACAGATACGCAGTATTTT. Its translation: CASSNRDSGTDTQYF.

Judged by abundance, this clonotype is medium-sized. The V gene is TRBV20-1, the J gene TRBJ2-7; 8 bases fit TRBD2. V dropped 1 base and J dropped 3; count of bases not matched to a gene: 5. Germline CDR1 reads DFQATT; CDR2 reads SNEGSKA (reference sequence). The length of the CDR3 is 14 residues. In DNA, the CDR3 is TGCAGTGCTAGAGTAGCGGGGAGGATCTACGAGCAGTACTTC. Translation gives CSARVAGRIYEQYF.